This record concerns one T cell receptor beta chain sequence. Antigen: not known. A quantity of about 0.5 to 1 ug RNA underwent reverse transcription using random hexamers. TCRdb itself ran the immunoSEQ multiplex PCR reads through MiXCR, one entry per CDR3 protein. The table records 150,000 to 200,000 distinct CDR3 sequences, under 95% of them present only once. The CDR3 runs 15 residues. V shed 6 bases and J 9 bases; nucleotides not matched to a gene: 12. Germline V gene data show CDR1 as SQVTM and CDR2 as ANQGSEA. The record originates from a study of CD8 T cells in Susac syndrome. Study-wide findings and caveats: The number of individuals included in the study's TCR sequencing and HLA analysis was acknowledged as relatively small.

The gene calls are TRBV29-1 and TRBJ2-3; 13 bases match TRBD2. Sample: CD4+ T cells from PBMCs. This clonotype was obtained from a human donor with multiple sclerosis. The CDR3 loop is CSVVGLAGAPGTQYF. The CDR3 DNA follows: TGCAGCGTGGTTGGACTAGCGGGGGCCCCTGGAACGCAGTATTTT.